This T cell receptor (beta chain) was identified during a study of beta chain features in type 1 diabetes. The overall study: All samples yielded 100 million to 140 million examined sorted cells.

There are 13 residues in the CDR3. CDR1 and CDR2 (germline): MDHEN, SYDVKM. The ends were cut back, 5 bases at V and 7 bases at J, with 12 bases in the middle. This clone showed up just a few times. What it binds is unknown. Every bit of the isolated RNA underwent reverse transcription, so sequencing read expressed TCRB transcripts. The repertoire was sequenced with immunoSEQ multiplex PCR; TCRdb's copy has only in-frame clones and lacks some. Of approximately 170,000 clones in the sample, less than 9.5% were seen once. Study-level findings and limits: TCRB CDR3s were moderately but significantly shorter in Type 1 diabetes patients in all four CD4+ subsets.

The clonotype was recovered from a woman in her thirties or forties with type 1 diabetes. The sample consisted of central memory CD4+ T cells from blood. This chain connects TRBV28 to TRBJ1-5; D gene unclear. The CDR3 region is CASSVGSGQPQHF. CDR3 coding DNA: TGTGCCAGCAGTGTAGGATCCGGGCAGCCCCAGCATTTT.